This T cell receptor (beta chain) was captured in a study of blood T cells in healthy people across ages. Study observations and caveats: Older individuals had lower TCR beta diversity per million T cells (the decline was roughly linear).

As for this clonotype: Antigen unknown. One end of the junction fails to match germline, which may point to a read error.

Samples each yielded at least 6 micrograms of total RNA. The use of a sample-barcoded 5' primer and a J-beta primer mix characterized a second PCR of about 7 to 12 cycles. Carrying 12 random nucleotides, a template-switch adaptor labeled each individual cDNA molecule. TCRdb redid the calling of the 5' RACE reads with MiXCR, one entry per CDR3 protein. The sample shows 1.2 million to 1.5 million distinct CDR3 sequences, 40% to 50% of them seen only once. Germline CDR1 reads MDHEN; CDR2 reads SYDVKM. This CDR3 is built from 13 residues. The sample consisted of blood. The chain is built from TRBV28 and TRBJ1-1; D not resolved. The sequence was obtained from a woman under 30 in good health. CDR3 nucleotide sequence: TGTGCCTGCAGTCCGTCCCCGAACACTGAAGCTTTCTTT. Translated, it gives CACSPSPNTEAFF.